These 16 T cell receptor beta chains share one sample of origin, sequenced in a study of shared clonotypes between healthy human individuals. Clones were sequenced by immunoSEQ multiplex PCR, and TCRdb holds only the in-frame ones, with some missing. The sample lists approximately 500,000 clones, approximately 79% seen once, with roughly an eighth in the top ten. Sequenced material: PBMCs. Source of these receptors: a woman aged 40 to 50 in good health. Some clones in this sample may be carry-over from other donors' samples.

The genes are TRBV19 and TRBJ2-1, with TRBD2 identical over 10 bases. Germline-derived CDR1 and CDR2 are LNHDA and SQIVND (reference sequence). Trimming removed 5 bases from V and 8 bases from J; junction bases left unmatched: 6. CDR3 length equals 14 residues. Here the CDR3 reads CASSAAGGPDEQFF. CDR3 DNA sequence: TGTGCCAGTAGTGCAGCGGGAGGGCCCGATGAGCAGTTCTTC.

Ten or more counts support this clone. The rearrangement uses TRBV19 and TRBJ2-1; D not resolved. Germline CDR1 reads LNHDA; CDR2 reads SQIVND (reference sequence). This CDR3 has 13 residues. Trimming took 6 bases from V and 8 from J, leaving 14 bases between them. The CDR3, as DNA: TGTGCCAGTAGCGGTCTTGGAGCAGATGAGCAGTTCTTC. It specifies CASSGLGADEQFF.

V usage is TRBV5-1 and J usage is TRBJ2-5, with 9 nucleotides matching TRBD2. In germline, CDR1 is SGHRS, CDR2 YFSETQ. Trimming took 7 bases from V and 4 from J; bases not matched to a gene: 5. This CDR3 region has 13 residues. This CDR3 is CASGREGRETQYF. The CDR3 nucleotides are TGCGCCAGCGGGCGGGAGGGGCGAGAGACCCAGTACTTC.

This clone was counted between two and nine times. The V and J genes are TRBV6-4 and TRBJ2-6; 7 nucleotides align to TRBD2. V lost 8 bases to trimming and J lost 0 bases; unmatched junction nucleotides: 4. In germline, CDR1 is MRHNA, CDR2 SNTAGT. This CDR3 comprises 15 residues. The CDR3 DNA follows: TGTGCCAGCGGGACGGGGGGCTCTGGGGCCAACGTCCTGACTTTC. This encodes CASGTGGSGANVLTF.

Comments on this clone: The sample has other DNA sequences that encode this CDR3 too. The chain combines TRBV9 with TRBJ1-5; D might be TRBD1 (6 bases). Per the germline V gene, CDR1 is SGDLS and CDR2 is YYNGEE. The CDR3 contains 14 residues. The V gene lost 0 bases and the J gene lost 7 bases, with 11 bases spanning the gap. The CDR3 region is CASSVGGGLQPQHF. In DNA, the CDR3 is TGTGCCAGCAGCGTAGGGGGGGGCCTACAGCCCCAGCATTTT.

This rearrangement joins TRBV18 to TRBJ2-5; TRBD2 aligns across 10 bases. The CDR3 loop spans 17 amino acids. The germline gives CDR1 KGHSH, CDR2 LQKENI. The J segment lost 4 bases and the V segment lost 2 bases, leaving 10 bases of the junction unmatched. The chain's CDR3 is CASSPESSGSGGETQYF. The CDR3 DNA is TGTGCCAGCTCACCAGAATCTAGCGGGAGTGGTGGAGAGACCCAGTACTTC.

This chain joins TRBV9 and TRBJ2-7, with a tentative D call TRBD1 (7 bases). The germline V and J ends were trimmed by 2 bases and 6 bases, with 15 bases remaining between them. The V gene's germline CDR1 is SGDLS and CDR2 YYNGEE. This CDR3 comprises 14 residues. In DNA form, the CDR3 reads TGTGCCAGCAGCGTTTCCGGGACAGCGGGCGAGCAGTACTTC. Protein sequence: CASSVSGTAGEQYF.

The chain carries TRBV7-9 and TRBJ1-4; D is undetermined. Trimming took off 4 bases at V and 1 base at J, with 10 bases between the two ends. The CDR3 length is 15 residues. CDR1 is SEHNR, CDR2 FQNEAQ, per germline (reference sequence). The CDR3 DNA is TGTGCCAGCAGCTCCGTACTCGAAACTAATGAAAAACTGTTTTTT. Amino acid sequence: CASSSVLETNEKLFF.

V and J are TRBV6-1 and TRBJ1-5; the D is unclear. The CDR3 has 13 residues. V was clipped by 3 bases and J by 7 bases, with 10 bases between them. Germline V CDR1 and CDR2: MNHNS, SASEGT. The CDR3 region is CASSDQLVQPQHF. As DNA, the CDR3 is TGTGCCAGCAGTGACCAGCTAGTCCAGCCCCAGCATTTT.

The CDR3 nucleotides are TGTGCCATCAACTCGGCGGGAGGGCATAATAATGAGCAGTTCTTC. Translating it yields CAINSAGGHNNEQFF. The chain employs TRBV28 and TRBJ2-1; 9 bases fit TRBD2. The CDR3 has 15 amino acids. The germline V gene has CDR1 MDHEN and CDR2 SYDVKM. V lost 10 bases, J lost 7 bases, and 14 bases stayed unmatched.

The genes are TRBV19 and TRBJ2-1; 8 bases fit TRBD1. The V gene's germline CDR1 is LNHDA and CDR2 SQIVND (reference sequence). The junction had 6 bases not matched to a gene; V was cut back by 5 bases and J by 6 bases. This CDR3 region has 14 residues. CDR3 region: CASSPRQGINEQFF. The CDR3 DNA reads TGTGCCAGTAGTCCTCGACAGGGGATCAATGAGCAGTTCTTC.

This chain links TRBV11-2 with TRBJ1-1, with D tentatively TRBD1 (5 bases). CDR1 and CDR2 (germline): SGHAT, FQNNGV. The CDR3 is 15 amino acids. V shed 3 bases and J shed 1 base, with 12 bases lying between them. This chain's CDR3 is CASSLGGLKNTEAFF. Here the CDR3 DNA reads TGTGCCAGCAGCTTGGGGGGTCTAAAGAACACTGAAGCTTTCTTT.

This chain uses TRBV7-7 with TRBJ2-2; the D gene is possibly TRBD2 (5 bases). The germline V gene encodes CDR1 SSHAT and CDR2 FNYEAQ (reference sequence). This CDR3 spans 13 amino acids. Trimming removed 5 bases from V and 6 bases from J, with 10 bases in between. This CDR3 is CASSPPEAGELFF. The DNA of the CDR3 is TGTGCCAGCAGCCCACCGGAGGCCGGGGAGCTGTTTTTT.

The rearrangement uses TRBV28 and TRBJ2-7; 8 bases fit TRBD1. Unmatched junction bases numbered 12, after V lost 5 bases and J lost 6 bases. Germline CDR1 reads MDHEN; CDR2 reads SYDVKM. The CDR3 consists of 15 residues. The CDR3 DNA sequence: TGTGCCAGCAGTCCTACGGACAGGGATAGTCCCGAGCAGTACTTC. Residues: CASSPTDRDSPEQYF. The full variable domain, its missing parts supplied by reference TRBV28 and TRBJ2-7, is DVKVTQSSRYLVKRTGEKVFLECVQDMDHENMFWYRQDPGLGLRLIYFSYDVKMKEKGDIPEGYSVSREKKERFSLILESASTNQTSMYLCASSPTDRDSPEQYFGPGTRLTVT.

This chain links TRBV28 with TRBJ1-2; 7 bases match TRBD1. Germline CDR1 reads MDHEN; CDR2 reads SYDVKM. The CDR3 covers 15 residues. Trimming took 5 bases from V and 2 from J; bases not matched to a gene: 8. The CDR3 sequence: CASSAPGTANYGYTF. The CDR3 DNA sequence: TGTGCCAGCAGTGCTCCCGGGACAGCAAACTATGGCTACACCTTC.

The chain carries TRBV30 and TRBJ2-7; a weak D match, TRBD1 (5 bases). The CDR3 is 13 residues long. V was clipped by 5 bases and J by 4 bases, with 15 bases between them. Germline assignment: CDR1 GTSNPN and CDR2 SVGIG (reference sequence). CDR3 in DNA: TGTGCCTGGGGACGCGTTCAGGGATACGAGCAGTACTTC. Its translation: CAWGRVQGYEQYF.